Here is one TCR beta chain with its context. This clone's antigen is unknown. Per-nucleotide qualities are absent, and no much larger clonotype sits a single base away. In total, 500 to 700 healthy bone marrow donors made up the cohort. At the time of sampling, every cohort member was nominally healthy, though immune exposures that went unrecorded were likely present. The donor was CMV seronegative and belonged to the group of around 400 seronegative cohort members. Every donor gave a peripheral blood sample, and the peripheral blood mononuclear cells from that sample were used for TCR beta sequencing. The Qiagen DNeasy Blood Extraction Kit was used to extract genomic DNA from the blood cell samples. The source of the sample is a study of cytomegalovirus exposure and HLA in healthy donors (dated by TCRdb to between 2016 and 2019). For context, the study as a whole: An earlier analysis of approximately 640 of the donors reported roughly 300 Gb of sequence data and roughly 110 million unique TCR beta sequences from 150 million to 200 million T cells. About 330 gigabases of sequencing data and 75 million to 85 million unique TCR sequences made up an early release that covered several hundred HLA-typed donors. The genetic ancestry cluster associated with self-reported Caucasian donors included 81% of the 300 to 450 genotyped donors. The study was designed to test whether signatures of past pathogen exposure could be identified by cataloging public T cell receptors. Using immunosequencing, the study profiled T cell repertoires from 640 or so subjects and related those repertoires to cytomegalovirus serostatus. A separate validation cohort of more than 100 different subjects was used in addition to the 666-subject first cohort. To predict cytomegalovirus infection status, the study brought together high-throughput TCR immunosequencing, statistical association of individual TCRs with disease status, and machine learning. A later analysis re-analyzed previously published TCR beta repertoires from several hundred donors and added high-resolution HLA genotyping to study TCR occurrence patterns. Rather than using new phenotypic data, the later analysis identified candidate immune exposures from TCR beta sequences and from how often those sequences occurred across donors. An earlier analysis of 587 of the donors applied high-throughput TCR beta sequencing to assess whether each TCR beta V gene segment acted as functional or pseudogenic. Donor age, sex, ethnicity and CMV serostatus were collected together with the repertoire data. A later genetic analysis used genome-wide SNP genotypes for about 55% of the 666 donors, treating that subset as a discovery cohort. Every repertoire in the discovery cohort had been generated on one and the same sequencing platform. HLA typing covered class I and class II loci at four-digit resolution. Typing coverage varied by locus: roughly 620-630 donors for A, B, C, DRB1 and DQB1; approximately 500 for DQA1; approximately 570 for DPA1; some 470 for DPB1. Because of strong linkage in the cohort, roughly five DR-DQ haplotypes were treated as single units for association and clustering. Among around 400 genotyped donors of the cohort, an average of about 240,000 unique TCR beta nucleotide sequences were sequenced per donor, 15% to 20% of them non-productive. Overall results and qualifications from the work: In a later genetic analysis, fewer N-insertions in productive TCRs were reported among donors in an Asian-associated ancestry cluster than the 666-donor mean. A further reported finding was that TCR beta sequences accurately predicted the HLA-A and HLA-B alleles for most subjects in the first cohort. The cohort was sequenced for TCR beta chains only, and without alpha or paired-chain data the features that could be detected were limited. Because HLA typing was unavailable for some donors at each locus, only the typed subset was used in association tests. A few of the identified cytomegalovirus-associated TCR beta chains were confirmed in vitro to be specific for cytomegalovirus antigens. At a false discovery rate of 0.05, a later analysis linked 15,000 to 20,000 TCR beta sequences to specific HLA alleles. In a later analysis, HLA-associated TCR beta chains showed more clonal expansion and lower generation probabilities than non-associated chains that were equally common. The 87-base-pair reads could not distinguish some IMGT-functional V segments, including TRBV6-2 and TRBV6-3, so those segments were excluded. In an earlier analysis of around 600 of the donors, most TCR beta V segments were observed in productive rearrangements about 87% or about 30% of the time, broadly matching IMGT annotations. In the study, some 160 TCR beta chains were listed as associated with cytomegalovirus. In both the original and validation cohorts, the classifier was reported to diagnose cytomegalovirus status with high specificity and sensitivity. When HLA alleles, especially DR and DQ, strongly co-occurred, TCR associations were difficult to assign to individual alleles. Because counts were too low, seventeen rarely observed V segments, including chromosome 9 orphons, were excluded from the earlier analysis of 587 of the donors. The sequencing pipeline was judged likely to have produced a cluster of highly shared sequence variants as a technical artifact. Linkage disequilibrium might explain the correlated functional status among segregating V segments, but an unknown experimental factor could not be excluded. CMV serostatus was the only immune exposure information available for the cohort. A later analysis reported that several top co-occurrence clusters appeared linked to parvovirus B19, influenza, CMV and Epstein-Barr virus. According to the authors, the approach could potentially be generalized to other disease states and immunological phenotypes. In a later genetic analysis, a missense DCLRE1C variant was associated with V-gene and J-gene trimming of TCR beta chains, and the association was replicated in an independent cohort. The presence/absence analyses assumed that sequencing depth was roughly uniform across donors, and that assumption may not be true. Most TCR sequences were seen in very few donors, while some public TCRs were found in many individuals. A later analysis found that TCR association rates varied across HLA loci, with DRB1 alleles showing the most associated TCRs and HLA-C alleles the fewest. In a later analysis, most CMV-associated TCR beta chains were found to appear HLA-restricted, with HLA associations seemingly driven largely by CMV exposure.

Library construction relied on the immunoSEQ multiplex PCR assay. A mixture of 60 forward primers for TCR Vbeta segments and 13 reverse primers for TCR Jbeta segments was used in the multiplex PCR. A multiplex PCR assay on genomic DNA amplified the CDR3 region of rearranged TCR beta genes. On the Illumina HiSeq System, the amplified TCR beta libraries were sequenced as 87-base-pair reads. The study's processing was this. Across the roughly 640 repertoires, a later analysis counted tens of millions of unique TCR beta chains, around 11 million of which were shared by at least two donors. Raw reads were error-corrected and collapsed into unique sequences with a nearest-neighbor algorithm that merged closely related sequences to remove PCR and sequencing errors. Alignment of CDR3 sequences to IMGT reference sequences was used to assign V, D and J gene segments. For a sequence to be retained, a match of at least six nucleotides to both a V gene segment and a J gene segment was required. Rearrangements were classified as productive when the CDR3 lacked stop codons and remained in frame with V and J, and all other rearrangements were classified as non-productive. CDR3 was defined according to IMGT convention as the region running from the second conserved V-encoded cysteine to the conserved J-encoded phenylalanine. The earlier analysis of about 640 of the donors excluded any sequence lacking an unambiguous match to a single V gene segment. An earlier analysis of 450 to 650 of the donors called V segments functional above 56.7% productive rearrangements and segregating when the between-donor standard deviation exceeded 5%. A statistical classification framework was developed to diagnose cytomegalovirus status using the catalog of TCR beta chain sequences. A later analysis assigned V and J genes by comparing TCR nucleotide sequences with IMGT/GENE-DB human TR gene sequences. The TCRdist pipeline was used in a later analysis to assign CDR3 sequences and most-parsimonious VDJ recombination scenarios. In a later analysis, each TCR beta chain was defined by its CDR3 amino acid sequence together with its V-gene family, and reads lacking a unique V-gene family were excluded. To address suspected cross-contamination and a sequencing artifact, a later analysis removed over 500 highly shared, low-generation-probability nucleotide sequences. A later analysis calculated a clonal expansion index for each public chain from normalized within-repertoire ranks of inferred template counts. In a later analysis, generation probabilities were computed using a VDJ recombination model fitted to out-of-frame rearrangements, and the results were checked against IGoR. Hypergeometric tests were used in a later analysis to score TCR-TCR, TCR-HLA and TCR-CMV co-occurrence, with a repertoire-size bias correction applied to the TCR pairs. In a later analysis, false discovery rates were estimated by permuting HLA or CMV assignments 20 times. In a later analysis, co-occurring TCRs were grouped using DBSCAN, and TCRdist sequence similarity was added for clustering within HLA-allele-positive subsets. Co-occurrence clustering excluded repertoires with fewer than 30,000 or more than 120,000 public chains, plus five with anomalous nucleotide sharing. This is the immuneACCESS table as TCRdb keeps it, with only in-frame sequences that have V and J called. A part of the clones is gone; compared with another copy, unresolved V genes explain less than half, and the rest is unexplained. V, J and clone size are those of that table, while D and trimming were read from the DNA. This sample is represented by some 130,000 clones; roughly 80% of them were singletons. The ten largest clones represent 3.1% of the sample.

As encoded in the germline V gene, CDR1 is SGHNT while CDR2 is YENEEA. The junction shows trimming of 4 bases on V and 8 bases on J, plus 9 bases between the germline ends. Measured from the cysteine to the phenylalanine, the CDR3 is 12 residues long. The read is trimmed to its CDR3 DNA, 36 bases read in frame from base 1. The specimen was PBMCs. This sequence originates from a man aged 35-49 years in good health and CMV-seronegative. The chain was built from TRBV11-3 and TRBJ2-1, with TRBD1 as a weak D call on 6 bases. The nucleotide sequence is TGTGCCAGCAGCTATACAGGGCATGAGCAGTTCTTC. Its protein is CASSYTGHEQFF. Reference TRBV11-3 and TRBJ2-1 genes cover what lies past the CDR3, so the full variable domain is EAGVVQSPRYKIIEKKQPVAFWCNPISGHNTLYWYLQNLGQGPELLIRYENEEAVDDSQLPKDRFSAERLKGVDSTLKIQPAELGDSAVYLCASSYTGHEQFFGPGTRLTVL.